The 24 T cell receptor beta chains presented below share a single source sample, sequenced in a study of tumor-infiltrating lymphocytes in oesophageal squamous cell carcinoma. MiXCR, applied by TCRdb to the PCR reads, yields one record per CDR3 protein. The table records around 7,100 distinct CDR3 sequences, less than 20% of them present only once. The sequenced material came from blood. The receptors come from a male donor with esophageal squamous cell carcinoma.

This clonotype showed up many times. The chain has TRBV24-1 and TRBJ2-2; D gene unclear. V was cut by 0 bases and J by 1 base, with 5 bases left in between. The CDR3 has 15 residues. Germline CDR1 is KGHDR and CDR2 is SFDVKD. The CDR3 is CATSDLQGNTGELFF. The CDR3 region has the DNA TGTGCCACCAGTGATTTGCAAGGGAACACCGGGGAGCTGTTTTTT.

The table lists this clonotype with a few counts. This could be a read error, since a much larger clone is one nucleotide away. V gene TRBV6-2 or TRBV6-3 combines with J gene TRBJ2-7; 8 nucleotides align to TRBD2. The length of the CDR3 is 15 residues. After removal of 7 bases from V and 7 bases from J, the junction contained 15 bases not matched to a gene. Germline-derived CDR1 and CDR2 are MNHEY and SVGEGT. This CDR3 reads CASTREGSSYNEQYF. The CDR3 nucleotides read TGTGCCAGCACCCGGGAGGGGAGCTCCTACAATGAGCAGTACTTC.

This clonotype was counted many times. The J gene is TRBJ2-1, the V gene TRBV6-4; D is unclear. This CDR3 region has 15 residues. Germline V gives CDR1 MRHNA, CDR2 SNTAGT. The ends were cut back, 0 bases at V and 6 bases at J, with 12 bases in the middle. The CDR3 nucleotides read TGTGCCAGCAGTGACTCTCACCGGGTCGGCAATGAGCAGTTCTTC. Protein: CASSDSHRVGNEQFF.

This clonotype was detected ten times or more. The chain carries TRBV2 and TRBJ2-3; D is perhaps TRBD1 or TRBD2 (5 bases each). Germline CDR1 is SNHLY and CDR2 is FYNNEI. Trimming pared 6 bases from V and 3 bases from J, leaving 19 bases between. The CDR3 runs to 16 residues. Here the CDR3 reads CASRDGTTGITDTQYF. The CDR3 DNA reads as TGTGCCAGCAGAGACGGGACCACCGGGATTACAGATACGCAGTATTTT.

With regard to this clonotype: Because it lacks the conserved phenylalanine or tryptophan at the end, this CDR3 is likely a read error. Because the CDR3's place on the DNA is in doubt, the DNA is left out and the CDR3 is given as listed by TCRdb. This chain joins TRBV7-6 and TRBJ2-3; the D call in the table, TRBD1, was not verified against the DNA. Per the germline V gene, CDR1 is SGHVS and CDR2 is FNYEAQ. The CDR3 is 16 residues long, ends included. The CDR3 region is CASSLGTGDSEQFFGA.

This clonotype is medium-sized (0.01 to 0.1%) within its sample. The gene calls are TRBV7-9 and TRBJ2-7; 7 positions agree with TRBD1. CDR3 length: 14 residues. From germline, CDR1 is SEHNR and CDR2 FQNEAQ (reference sequence). Trimming removed 5 bases from V and 5 bases from J; junction bases left unmatched: 9. The DNA for the CDR3 is TGTGCCAGCAGCGACACTGACAGGGATGACGAGCAGTACTTC. This sequence encodes CASSDTDRDDEQYF.

The table lists this clonotype with many counts. The rearrangement joins TRBV5-4 to TRBJ1-1; tentative D call: TRBD1 (6 bases). The ends were cut back, 4 bases at V and 13 bases at J, with 17 bases in the middle. CDR1 is SGHNT, CDR2 YYREEE, per germline (reference sequence). This CDR3 is 12 amino acids long. CDR3 protein: CASSGGGASDFF. DNA for the CDR3: TGTGCCAGCAGCGGGGGCGGGGCCTCGGATTTCTTT.

This clonotype was counted a few times. A much bigger clone sits one base away, suggesting this may be a read error. V gene TRBV27 combines with J gene TRBJ2-7; 11 bases are shared with TRBD1. The ends lost 2 bases at V and 7 bases at J; junction bases unmatched: 10. The CDR3 is 16 amino acids. The germline gives CDR1 MNHEY, CDR2 SMNVEV (reference sequence). CDR3 residues: CASSLTGTGGSNEQYF. In DNA, the CDR3 is TGTGCCAGCAGTTTAACGGGGACAGGGGGTAGCAATGAGCAGTACTTC.

There are a few counts of this clonotype. The chain joins TRBV7-2 to TRBJ1-1, with a weak D call TRBD1 (6 bases). V was trimmed by 5 bases and J by 8 bases, leaving 12 bases between them. Germline CDR1 and CDR2: SGHTA and FQGNSA. This CDR3 is 12 amino acids long. The CDR3 region has the DNA TGTGCCAGCAGCCCAATCACAGGGGAAGCTTTCTTT. Translated: CASSPITGEAFF.

This clonotype appeared many times. V usage is TRBV19 and J usage is TRBJ2-4; D is undetermined. Germline V gene sequence: CDR1 LNHDA, CDR2 SQIVND (reference sequence). The ends were cut back, 4 bases at V and 0 bases at J, with 10 bases in the middle. The CDR3 has 15 residues. DNA for the CDR3: TGTGCCAGTAGTACTCCCAGAGTAGCCAAAAACATTCAGTACTTC. Its translation: CASSTPRVAKNIQYF. The full variable domain, rest sourced from reference TRBV19 and TRBJ2-4, is DGGITQSPKYLFRKEGQNVTLSCEQNLNHDAMYWYRQDPGQGLRLIYYSQIVNDFQKGDIAEGYSVSREKKESFPLTVTSAQKNPTAFYLCASSTPRVAKNIQYFGAGTRLSVL.

As to this clonotype: The CDR3 end shows no conserved phenylalanine or tryptophan, and so a read error is likely. Because the CDR3's place on the DNA is in doubt, the DNA is left out and the CDR3 is given as listed by TCRdb. The J gene is TRBJ2-3, the V gene TRBV6-8; the table's D call, TRBD1, was not checked against the DNA. Per the germline V gene, CDR1 is MNHGY and CDR2 is SAAAGT. The CDR3 totals 13 residues, both ends included. The CDR3 sequence is CASTTGYGYTFGS.

In its sample, this clonotype was seen many times. The chain combines TRBV6-1 with TRBJ2-5; D perhaps matches TRBD2 (5 bases). TRBJ2-7 explains the end of the DNA better; the J call may be wrong. The CDR3 contains 11 residues. Germline CDR1 reads MNHNS; CDR2 reads SASEGT. The CDR3, as DNA: TGTGCCAGCAAGGACTTCTACGAGCAGTACTTC. Translating it yields CASKDFYEQYF.

This clonotype is categorized as medium-sized. CDR3 DNA: TGTGCCAGCAGTTTACAGGGGGCTAATGAGCAGTTCTTC. It is translated as CASSLQGANEQFF. V is TRBV6-1 and J is TRBJ2-1; TRBD1 matches 9 bases. The CDR3 contains 13 residues. The germline V gene encodes CDR1 MNHNS and CDR2 SASEGT. The V gene end was trimmed by 5 bases and the J gene end by 7 bases; junction bases not matched to a gene: 3.

About this clonotype itself: This clone may be a read error of a much larger clone one base away. The CDR3 sequence is CASSADKGPETQYF. The CDR3 bases are TGTGCCAGCAGTGCGGACAAGGGGCCGGAGACCCAGTACTTC. The J gene is TRBJ2-6, the V gene TRBV2; maybe TRBD1 (5 bases). The J call could be wrong; TRBJ2-5 is a better fit for the DNA end. From germline, CDR1 is SNHLY and CDR2 FYNNEI. This CDR3 spans 14 amino acids.

The V and J genes are TRBV6-1 and TRBJ2-7; D unresolved. This CDR3 comprises 14 residues. Germline CDR1 MNHNS, CDR2 SASEGT. Trimming removed 8 bases at V and 3 bases at J, with 17 bases between. The CDR3 coding sequence is TGTGCCAGCCAAGATCTGCCTCCTAGCTACGAGCAGTACTTC. This encodes CASQDLPPSYEQYF.

On this clonotype itself: Mismatch with germline at one junction end may stem from a read error. The rearrangement uses TRBV4-1 and TRBJ1-1; weak D call: TRBD1 (5 bases). The J call may be faulty, since TRBJ1-6 better matches the DNA end. CDR3 length equals 14 residues. Looked up from germline, CDR1 is MGHRA and CDR2 is YSYEKL. Here the CDR3 reads CASSQFVGGSPLHF. The CDR3 DNA sequence: TGTGCCAGCAGCCAATTCGTGGGGGGTTCACCCCTCCACTTT.

CDR3 in amino acids: CASSGQGAGGANVLTF. The CDR3 DNA is TGTGCCAGCAGCGGACAGGGGGCGGGAGGGGCCAACGTCCTGACTTTC. The rearrangement uses TRBV6-4 and TRBJ2-6; 11 bases agree with TRBD1. After removal of 6 bases from V and 4 bases from J, the junction contained 5 bases not matched to a gene. Germline loops: CDR1 MRHNA, CDR2 SNTAGT. The CDR3 extends over 16 amino acids.

This clonotype turned up a few times. J is TRBJ2-5 and V is TRBV2; tentatively, D is TRBD2 (6 bases). CDR1 and CDR2 (germline): SNHLY, FYNNEI. The CDR3 contains 14 residues. V lost 7 bases, J lost 5 bases, and 17 bases lay in between. The CDR3, as DNA: TGTGCCAGCAATTCGGGAGCCACCCAGGAGACCCAGTACTTC. It specifies CASNSGATQETQYF.

The chain joins TRBV20-1 to TRBJ2-2, with 7 positions matching TRBD1. The CDR3 runs 16 residues. The germline V gene encodes CDR1 DFQATT and CDR2 SNEGSKA (reference sequence). V was clipped by 3 bases and J by 2 bases; unmatched bases: 9. This CDR3 reads CSASPLGQPNTGELFF. The DNA for the CDR3 is TGCAGTGCTAGCCCCCTGGGACAGCCCAACACCGGGGAGCTGTTTTTT.

J is TRBJ1-1 and V is TRBV6-6; 8 nucleotides agree with TRBD1. From germline, CDR1 is MNHNY and CDR2 SVGAGI (reference sequence). This CDR3 contains 17 residues. The junction had 13 bases not matched to a gene; V was cut back by 6 bases and J by 1 base. The CDR3 sequence is CASSHHRTGIENTEAFF. The CDR3, as DNA: TGTGCCAGCAGCCATCACCGGACAGGGATCGAGAACACTGAAGCTTTCTTT.

The chain couples TRBV2 to TRBJ1-1; D gene unclear. The CDR3 is 13 residues long. Germline-derived CDR1 and CDR2 are SNHLY and FYNNEI. V shed 2 bases and J shed 1 base, with 5 bases lying between them. CDR3 nucleotide sequence: TGTGCCAGCAGTGAACCTGAGAACACTGAAGCTTTCTTT. It specifies CASSEPENTEAFF.

This clonotype was found a few times. The V call is TRBV12-3 or TRBV12-4, the J call TRBJ2-5; 9 bases are shared with TRBD1. This CDR3 spans 14 amino acids. The V segment lost 4 bases and the J segment 5 bases; nucleotides outside the gene matches: 5. The CDR3 bases are TGTGCCAGCAGTTCCCTGGGGACAGGGGAGACCCAGTACTTC. Encoded protein: CASSSLGTGETQYF.

A note on this clonotype: This CDR3 is missing its conserved last phenylalanine or tryptophan, likely due to a read error. The limits of the CDR3 on the DNA are not certain, so only TCRdb's listed CDR3 is given. CDR3 loop: CASSLNLVYGYTFGS. The chain combines TRBV5-6 with TRBJ2-7. Germline CDR1 is SGHDT and CDR2 is YYEEEE. Ends included, the CDR3 has 15 residues.

At least ten counts were recorded for this clonotype. The chain carries TRBV10-3 and TRBJ2-5, with 12 positions matching TRBD2. The germline gives CDR1 ENHRY, CDR2 SYGVKD. This CDR3 is 14 amino acids long. The junction had 0 bases not matched to a gene; V was cut back by 4 bases and J by 3 bases. The CDR3 here is CAISGLAGEETQYF. The CDR3 DNA follows: TGTGCCATCAGTGGACTAGCGGGGGAAGAGACCCAGTACTTC.